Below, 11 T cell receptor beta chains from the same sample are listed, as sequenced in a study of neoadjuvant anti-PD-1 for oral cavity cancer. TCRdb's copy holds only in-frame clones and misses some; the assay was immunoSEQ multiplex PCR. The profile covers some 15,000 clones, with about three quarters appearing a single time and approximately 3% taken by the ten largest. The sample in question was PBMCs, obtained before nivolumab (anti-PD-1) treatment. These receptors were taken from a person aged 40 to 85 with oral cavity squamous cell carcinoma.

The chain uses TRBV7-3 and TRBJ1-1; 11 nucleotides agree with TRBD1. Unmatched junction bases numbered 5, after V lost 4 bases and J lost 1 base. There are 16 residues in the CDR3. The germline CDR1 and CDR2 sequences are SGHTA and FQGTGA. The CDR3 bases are TGTGCCAGCAGCTGGACAGGGGGCCTTGGGAACACTGAAGCTTTCTTT. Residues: CASSWTGGLGNTEAFF.

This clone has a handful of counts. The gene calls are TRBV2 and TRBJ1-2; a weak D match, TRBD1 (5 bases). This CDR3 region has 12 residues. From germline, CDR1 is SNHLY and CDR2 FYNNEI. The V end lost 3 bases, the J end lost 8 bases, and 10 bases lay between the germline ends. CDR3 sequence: CASSERGGGYTF. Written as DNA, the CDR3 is TGTGCCAGCAGTGAGAGGGGAGGAGGCTACACCTTC.

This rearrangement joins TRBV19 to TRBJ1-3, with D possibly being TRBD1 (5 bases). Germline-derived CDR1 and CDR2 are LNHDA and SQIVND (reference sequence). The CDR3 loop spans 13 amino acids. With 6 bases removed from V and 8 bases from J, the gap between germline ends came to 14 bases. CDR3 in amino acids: CASRITRADTIYF. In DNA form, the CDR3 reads TGTGCCAGTAGGATCACCAGGGCGGACACCATATATTTT.

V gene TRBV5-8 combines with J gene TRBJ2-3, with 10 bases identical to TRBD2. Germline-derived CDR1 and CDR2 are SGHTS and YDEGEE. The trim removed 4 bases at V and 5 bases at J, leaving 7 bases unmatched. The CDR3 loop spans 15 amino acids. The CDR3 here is CASSLAGAGGDTQYF. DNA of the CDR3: TGTGCCAGCAGCCTAGCGGGAGCTGGTGGAGATACGCAGTATTTT. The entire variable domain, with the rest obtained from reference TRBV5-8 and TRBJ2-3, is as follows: EAGVTQSPTHLIKTRGQQATLRCSPISGHTSVYWYQQALGLGLQFLLWYDEGEERNRGNFPPRFSGRQFPNYSSELNVNALELEDSALYLCASSLAGAGGDTQYFGPGTRLTVL.

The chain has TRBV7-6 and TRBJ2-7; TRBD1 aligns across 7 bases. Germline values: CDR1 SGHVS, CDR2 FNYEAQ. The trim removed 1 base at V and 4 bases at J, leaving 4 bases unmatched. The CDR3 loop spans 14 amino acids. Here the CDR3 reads CASSLDRGAYEQYF. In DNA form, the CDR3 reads TGTGCCAGCAGCTTAGACAGGGGAGCGTACGAGCAGTACTTC.

CDR3 nucleotides: TGTGCCAGCAGTCTACTAGTGGGCGAATACAATGAGCAGTTCTTC. It is translated as CASSLLVGEYNEQFF. This sequence joins TRBV2 and TRBJ2-1; the D gene is possibly TRBD2 (5 bases). Trimming shortened V by 5 bases and J by 4 bases, and 15 bases separated the two germline ends. CDR3 size: 15 residues. Looked up from germline, CDR1 is SNHLY and CDR2 is FYNNEI.

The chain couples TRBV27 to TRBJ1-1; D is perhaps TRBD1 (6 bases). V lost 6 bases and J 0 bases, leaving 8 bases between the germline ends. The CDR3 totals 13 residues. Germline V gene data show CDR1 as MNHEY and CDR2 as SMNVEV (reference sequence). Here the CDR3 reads CASRAGVNTEAFF. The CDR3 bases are TGTGCCAGCAGGGCAGGGGTGAACACTGAAGCTTTCTTT.

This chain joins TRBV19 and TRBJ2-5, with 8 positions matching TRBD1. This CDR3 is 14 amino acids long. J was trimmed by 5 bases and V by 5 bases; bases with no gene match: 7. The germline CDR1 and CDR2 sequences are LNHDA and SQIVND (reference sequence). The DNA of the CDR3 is TGTGCCAGTAGTTCACAGACAGGGGCCGAGACCCAGTACTTC. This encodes CASSSQTGAETQYF.

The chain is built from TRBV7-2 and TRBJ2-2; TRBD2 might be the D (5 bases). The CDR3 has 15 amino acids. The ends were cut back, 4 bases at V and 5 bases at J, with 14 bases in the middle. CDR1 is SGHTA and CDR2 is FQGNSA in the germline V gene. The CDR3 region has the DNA TGTGCCAGCAGCTCTCACAGAACGGGGACCGGGGAGCTGTTTTTT. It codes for CASSSHRTGTGELFF. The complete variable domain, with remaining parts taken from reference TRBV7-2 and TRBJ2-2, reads GAGVSQSPSNKVTEKGKDVELRCDPISGHTALYWYRQSLGQGLEFLIYFQGNSAPDKSGLPSDRFSAERTGGSVSTLTIQRTQQEDSAVYLCASSSHRTGTGELFFGEGSRLTVL.

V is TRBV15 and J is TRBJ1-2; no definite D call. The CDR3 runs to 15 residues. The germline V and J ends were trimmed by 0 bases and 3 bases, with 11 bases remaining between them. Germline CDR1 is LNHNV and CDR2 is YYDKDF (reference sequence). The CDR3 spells CATSRDTREDYGYTF. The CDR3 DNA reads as TGTGCCACCAGCAGAGATACAAGGGAGGACTATGGCTACACCTTC.

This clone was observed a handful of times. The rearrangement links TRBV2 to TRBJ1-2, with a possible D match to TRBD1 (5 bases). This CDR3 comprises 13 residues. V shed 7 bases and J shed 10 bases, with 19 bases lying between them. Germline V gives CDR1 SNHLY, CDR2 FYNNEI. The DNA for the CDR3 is TGTGCCAGCATGTTCAGGACAAGAAACGACTACACCTTC. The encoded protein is CASMFRTRNDYTF.